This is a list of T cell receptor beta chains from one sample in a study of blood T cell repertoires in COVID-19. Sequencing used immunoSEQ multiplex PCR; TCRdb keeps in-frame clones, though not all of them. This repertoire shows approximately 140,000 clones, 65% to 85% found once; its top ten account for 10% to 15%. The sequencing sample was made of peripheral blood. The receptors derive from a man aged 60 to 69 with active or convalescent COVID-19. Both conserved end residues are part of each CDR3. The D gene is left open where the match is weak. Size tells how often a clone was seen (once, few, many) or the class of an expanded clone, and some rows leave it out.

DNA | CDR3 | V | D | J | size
TGCAGCGTTGCCCCCGCGGGCCGCGGCTACGAGCAGTACTTC | CSVAPAGRGYEQYF | TRBV29-1 | NA | TRBJ2-7 | NA
TGTGCCAGCAGCGTAGCTATAGGGGGGGATACCGGGGAGCTGTTTTTT | CASSVAIGGDTGELFF | TRBV9 | NA | TRBJ2-2 | NA
TGCGCCAGCAGCCAAGATGCGCAGGGTAATTCACCCCTCCACTTT | CASSQDAQGNSPLHF | TRBV4-3 | NA | TRBJ1-6 | once
TGTGCCACCTCCCAGCGGGGGGCTTTTGGCTACACCTTC | CATSQRGAFGYTF | TRBV24-1 | NA | TRBJ1-2 | NA
TGCGCCAGCAGCCCCCCTAGCATAGAAGCTTTCTTT | CASSPPSIEAFF | TRBV4-1 | NA | TRBJ1-1 | few
TGTGCCAGCAGCTCCCCCAGCGGGATTGTTGGGGAGCTGTTTTTT | CASSSPSGIVGELFF | TRBV28 | TRBD2 | TRBJ2-2 | NA
TGTGCCAGCAGCCAAAACCGGGACAGATATTCACCCCTCCACTTT | CASSQNRDRYSPLHF | TRBV14 | TRBD1 | TRBJ1-6 | NA
TGTGCCAGCAGCTTAGGGACTACCTACGAGCAGTACTTC | CASSLGTTYEQYF | TRBV11-2 | NA | TRBJ2-7 | NA
TGTGCCAGCAGCCGCCCATCAGGGGGCACTTCTCAGCCCCAGCATTTT | CASSRPSGGTSQPQHF | TRBV28 | TRBD1 | TRBJ1-5 | once
TGTGCCAGCAGTTTTGGGACAGGGGGCTGTTTTTTT | CASSFGTGGCFF | TRBV27 | TRBD1 | TRBJ1-4 | NA
TGTGCCAGCAGCCCTCCCCCCCAAGCGAACACTGAAGCTTTCTTT | CASSPPPQANTEAFF | TRBV5-4 | NA | TRBJ1-1 | NA
TGTGCCAGCAGCCCAAGACAGGGGGCGCTGACTGAAGCTTTCTTT | CASSPRQGALTEAFF | TRBV28 | TRBD1 | TRBJ1-1 | NA
TGTGCCAGCAAGAGCGGGTTGGGCAATCAGCCCCAGCATTTT | CASKSGLGNQPQHF | TRBV28 | NA | TRBJ1-5 | once
TGTGCCAGCACTAGGGACAGGGTTCCTGATGGCTACACCTTC | CASTRDRVPDGYTF | TRBV6-5 | TRBD1 | TRBJ1-2 | NA
TGCAGCGTTGATGGGCTAGCGGGAGGGAGCACAGATACGCAGTATTTT | CSVDGLAGGSTDTQYF | TRBV29-1 | TRBD2 | TRBJ2-3 | NA
TGTGCCAGCAGCTCTTGGACAGAGAACACTGAAGCTTTCTTT | CASSSWTENTEAFF | TRBV7-9 | NA | TRBJ1-1 | NA
TGTGCCAGCAGCATGGGACTAGCGGGACTTATCTCTGGGGCCAACGTCCTGACTTTC | CASSMGLAGLISGANVLTF | TRBV7-2 | TRBD2 | TRBJ2-6 | NA
TGTGCCAGCAGTTTCAGGGGCGGGAGAGATACGCAGTATTTT | CASSFRGGRDTQYF | TRBV28 | NA | TRBJ2-3 | NA
TGTGCCAGCAGTTTAGGTGGGACTAGCGGCCCTAGCACAGATACGCAGTATTTT | CASSLGGTSGPSTDTQYF | TRBV28 | TRBD2 | TRBJ2-3 | NA
TGTGCCAGCAGTACCGTGAGGGATGGCTACACCTTC | CASSTVRDGYTF | TRBV28 | NA | TRBJ1-2 | NA
TGTGCCAGCAGCGGGCCCCGGGGAGCTGGCTACACCTTC | CASSGPRGAGYTF | TRBV27 | NA | TRBJ1-2 | NA
TGTGCCAGTAGAATCGGACAGGGAACTGAAGCTTTCTTT | CASRIGQGTEAFF | TRBV19 | TRBD1 | TRBJ1-1 | NA
TGCGCCAGCAGCACACATGAGAGGACTGAAGCTTTCTTT | CASSTHERTEAFF | TRBV4-1 | NA | TRBJ1-1 | NA
TGTGCCAGCAGCCCCTCAGGGGGCCATGGCGGGGAGCTGTTTTTT | CASSPSGGHGGELFF | TRBV3-1/TRBV3-2 | TRBD1 | TRBJ2-2 | NA
TGTGCCAGCAGCTTCAGCGGGAGCTACGAGCAGTACTTC | CASSFSGSYEQYF | TRBV7-2 | TRBD2 | TRBJ2-7 | NA
TGCAGCGTTATCCGTGGGGCCGGACAGATCCAAGAGACCCAGTACTTC | CSVIRGAGQIQETQYF | TRBV29-1 | NA | TRBJ2-5 | NA
TGTGCCAGCACATACCGGGGCTACAATGAGCAGTTCTTC | CASTYRGYNEQFF | TRBV7-2 | NA | TRBJ2-1 | NA
TGTGCCAGCGGGGCGGGAGCGGAGACAGATACGCAGTATTTT | CASGAGAETDTQYF | TRBV28 | TRBD2 | TRBJ2-3 | NA
TGTGCCAGTAGTGTCAGGGCCGGGGAGCTGTTTTTT | CASSVRAGELFF | TRBV19 | NA | TRBJ2-2 | once
TGTGCCAGCAGCTTCGGACTCGGGCCCATATATTTT | CASSFGLGPIYF | TRBV11-2 | NA | TRBJ1-3 | NA
TGTGCCAGCAGCCTGCGGACTAGCGGGAGCCTCAATGAGCAGTTCTTC | CASSLRTSGSLNEQFF | TRBV11-2 | TRBD2 | TRBJ2-1 | NA
TGTGCCAGCAGTCCCCGAGGGCTAGGAGCTTTCTTT | CASSPRGLGAFF | TRBV6-5 | NA | TRBJ1-1 | few
TGTGCCAGCATGACAGGGCTCGAGCAGTACTTC | CASMTGLEQYF | TRBV2 | TRBD1 | TRBJ2-7 | NA
TGTGCCAGCAGACAAATAGGGGATCTCTACGAGCAGTACTTC | CASRQIGDLYEQYF | TRBV27 | NA | TRBJ2-7 | NA
TGCAGTGCTACTGATCCGCGGAACACTGAAGCTTTCTTT | CSATDPRNTEAFF | TRBV20-1 | NA | TRBJ1-1 | NA
TGTGCCAGCAGCCAAGAGCTAGCGGGAGACCTCTGGGGCACCGGGGAGCTGTTTTTT | CASSQELAGDLWGTGELFF | TRBV3-1/TRBV3-2 | TRBD2 | TRBJ2-2 | NA
TGTGCCAGCAGTCTATCGACGGAGACGACCCAGTACTTC | CASSLSTETTQYF | TRBV12-3/TRBV12-4 | NA | TRBJ2-5 | NA
TGTGCCACCAGTGAATCCGACAGGGAGGACACTGAAGCTTTCTTT | CATSESDREDTEAFF | TRBV24-1 | TRBD1 | TRBJ1-1 | NA
TGTGCCAGCAGTGTTAAGACAGGGCGGAATTCACCCCTCCACTTT | CASSVKTGRNSPLHF | TRBV2 | TRBD1 | TRBJ1-6 | NA
TGCAGCGAGAAAAAACGGTCCGATGAGCAGTTCTTC | CSEKKRSDEQFF | TRBV29-1 | NA | TRBJ2-1 | NA
TGTGCCAGCAGCCCTCAGACGGCGGGGTTGACCTACGAGCAGTACTTC | CASSPQTAGLTYEQYF | TRBV7-9 | NA | TRBJ2-7 | NA
TGCAGCGTTCAGCGACAGGCCGCGAACACCGGGGAGCTGTTTTTT | CSVQRQAANTGELFF | TRBV29-1 | NA | TRBJ2-2 | NA
TGCAGTGCTAGTCGCGGGAGGGCCATCGGGGAGCTGTTTTTT | CSASRGRAIGELFF | TRBV20-1 | TRBD2 | TRBJ2-2 | NA
TGTGCCAGCAGCTTAGCTCAGCGGGAGCCAGGCGAGCAGTACTTC | CASSLAQREPGEQYF | TRBV7-9 | TRBD2 | TRBJ2-7 | few
TGTGCCAGCAGCGTGTCAGGGGGCGGTCAGCCCCAGCATTTT | CASSVSGGGQPQHF | TRBV9 | TRBD1 | TRBJ1-5 | NA
TGTGCCAGCAGCCAAGTTCGGCAGGGAAATTACGAGCAGTACTTC | CASSQVRQGNYEQYF | TRBV3-1/TRBV3-2 | NA | TRBJ2-7 | NA
TGTGCCAGCAACTCCCCCGGGACAGGGAATCAGCCCCAGCATTTT | CASNSPGTGNQPQHF | TRBV28 | TRBD1 | TRBJ1-5 | many
TGTGCCAGCAGTTACTCGAAGTTTAGCTCCTACGAGCAGTACTTC | CASSYSKFSSYEQYF | TRBV6-5 | NA | TRBJ2-7 | few
TGTGCCTGGAGTCAGGGTCTAACTAATGAAAAACTGTTTTTT | CAWSQGLTNEKLFF | TRBV30 | NA | TRBJ1-4 | NA
TGTGCCAGCAGCCAAGGGACACCAGAACGATACGCGGAGACCCAGTACTTC | CASSQGTPERYAETQYF | TRBV3-1/TRBV3-2 | NA | TRBJ2-5 | NA
TGTGCCAGCAGCTTAGGGCGGGGCTACGAGCAGTACTTC | CASSLGRGYEQYF | TRBV11-2 | NA | TRBJ2-7 | NA
TGTGCCAGCAGTCGAGGGGGCGGAGAGCAGTACTTC | CASSRGGGEQYF | TRBV5-5 | TRBD1 | TRBJ2-7 | NA
TGTGCCAGCAGCTTGGGACAGGGCCTCTACGAGCAGTACTTC | CASSLGQGLYEQYF | TRBV5-4 | TRBD1 | TRBJ2-7 | NA
TGCGCCAGCAGCCAAGGAGGGGGAACCAACTATGGCTACACCTTC | CASSQGGGTNYGYTF | TRBV4-1 | NA | TRBJ1-2 | once
TGTGCCAGCAGTTACTCACGGGGGGAGGGCTATGGCTACACCTTC | CASSYSRGEGYGYTF | TRBV6-5 | NA | TRBJ1-2 | NA